A single sample gave rise to the 3 T cell receptor beta chains below, sequenced in a study of blood T cell repertoires in COVID-19 (TCRdb year 2020). Library prep was done by the immunoSEQ multiplex PCR assay. The clones in this table, taken by TCRdb from immuneACCESS, are in-frame only. Not every clone is retained; where verified, under half of the shortfall comes from an unresolved V gene, and the cause of the rest is unknown. The sample table lists about 350,000 clones, 87% of them with a count of one. 0.9% to 1.2% of the sample comes from the top ten. The specimen sequenced was PBMCs or T cells enriched from blood (not recorded which). The receptors here all came from a woman under 40 who had recovered from COVID-19.

The rearrangement uses TRBV11-2 and TRBJ2-7; 8 bases fit TRBD2. The CDR3 extends over 15 amino acids. The J segment lost 7 bases and the V segment lost 1 base, leaving 9 bases of the junction unmatched. The germline gives CDR1 SGHAT, CDR2 FQNNGV. The CDR3 loop is CASSLVPGGAGEQYF. The CDR3 DNA is TGTGCCAGCAGCTTAGTCCCGGGGGGGGCGGGTGAGCAGTACTTC.

V gene TRBV6-2 or TRBV6-3 combines with J gene TRBJ2-2, with 7 bases lining up with TRBD1. Losses at the gene ends were 6 bases for V and 2 bases for J; bases not matched to a gene: 6. The CDR3 has 15 amino acids. Germline assignment: CDR1 MNHEY and CDR2 SVGEGT. The CDR3 loop is CASSLRDSNTGELFF. CDR3 DNA: TGTGCCAGCAGCCTCCGGGACAGTAACACCGGGGAGCTGTTTTTT.

V is TRBV10-1 and J is TRBJ2-1; 12 nucleotides line up with TRBD1. Germline values: CDR1 WNHNN, CDR2 SYGVQD (reference sequence). The CDR3 covers 16 residues. V was pared by 4 bases and J by 7 bases, with 8 bases of the junction left unmatched. The CDR3 is CASSGRGTGGWNEQFF. The DNA for the CDR3 is TGCGCCAGCAGTGGACGCGGGACAGGGGGCTGGAATGAGCAGTTCTTC.